The 9 T cell receptor beta chains below were found in one sample sequenced in a study of shared clonotypes between healthy human individuals. CD45RO-negative CD8 cells positively selected for CCR7 made up the naive population, which excluded terminally differentiated effector memory CD45RA+ cells. Sequencing was performed with immunoSEQ multiplex PCR; in TCRdb, only in-frame clones are kept and a portion is missing. The sample lists about 820,000 clones, 80% to 95% seen once, with more than 20% in the top ten. Material for sequencing was naive CD8+ T cells sorted from blood. These receptors were taken from a man aged 25-40 years in good health.

The rearrangement links TRBV10-3 to TRBJ2-7, with 13 bases lining up with TRBD2. This CDR3 has 15 residues. Per the germline V gene, CDR1 is ENHRY and CDR2 is SYGVKD. The V segment lost 3 bases and the J segment 7 bases; nucleotides outside the gene matches: 6. The DNA for the CDR3 is TGTGCCATCAGTGATCGTGTGGGACTAGCGGGAGAGCAGTACTTC. Protein: CAISDRVGLAGEQYF.

The chain combines TRBV19 with TRBJ2-1, with D perhaps TRBD2 (6 bases). Trimming took off 3 bases at V and 4 bases at J, with 10 bases between the two ends. Germline V CDR1 and CDR2: LNHDA, SQIVND (reference sequence). The CDR3 totals 14 residues. CDR3 DNA: TGTGCCAGTAGTATTCGGACTATGTACAATGAGCAGTTCTTC. Protein sequence: CASSIRTMYNEQFF.

This clone has a handful of counts. This chain links TRBV27 with TRBJ1-1; TRBD1 aligns across 8 bases. The CDR3 consists of 15 residues. CDR1 and CDR2 from the germline V gene are MNHEY and SMNVEV (reference sequence). J lost 1 base, V lost 8 bases, and 9 bases had no gene match. The CDR3 here is CASSFRGTGNTEAFF. DNA for the CDR3: TGTGCCAGCTCCTTTAGGGGGACAGGGAACACTGAAGCTTTCTTT.

The chain's CDR3 is CASRAPRQGSSYEQYF. The CDR3 nucleotides read TGTGCCAGCAGAGCCCCCAGACAGGGGTCCTCCTACGAGCAGTACTTC. The chain combines TRBV28 with TRBJ2-7; 8 bases are a match to TRBD1. Germline lookup yields CDR1 MDHEN and CDR2 SYDVKM. The CDR3 has 16 amino acids. J lost 0 bases, V lost 6 bases, and 10 bases had no gene match.

The V gene is TRBV14, the J gene TRBJ2-7, with 7 bases that match TRBD1. Trimming removed 6 bases from V and 6 bases from J; junction bases left unmatched: 8. From germline, CDR1 is SGHDN and CDR2 FVKESK. The CDR3 covers 13 residues. DNA for the CDR3: TGTGCCAGCAGAGAGACAGGGAGCTCCGAGCAGTACTTC. This codes for CASRETGSSEQYF.

The chain links TRBV11-3 to TRBJ2-3; 7 bases agree with TRBD1. CDR1 is SGHNT and CDR2 is YENEEA in the germline V gene. Trimming at V came to 3 bases and at J to 2 bases, leaving 2 bases not matched to a gene. The CDR3 contains 14 residues. The CDR3 coding sequence is TGTGCCAGCAGCTTGACAGGGATCACAGATACGCAGTATTTT. It specifies CASSLTGITDTQYF.

This chain links TRBV4-1 with TRBJ2-7; 7 positions match TRBD2. J was trimmed by 7 bases and V by 3 bases; bases with no gene match: 9. The CDR3 runs 14 residues. The V gene's germline CDR1 is MGHRA and CDR2 YSYEKL. This CDR3 is CASSQYSGVLEQYF. The CDR3 DNA sequence: TGCGCCAGCAGCCAGTACAGCGGGGTACTGGAGCAGTACTTC.

The J gene is TRBJ2-7, the V gene TRBV4-1; 8 nucleotides agree with TRBD1. V gave up 4 bases and J gave up 2 bases; unmatched junction bases: 10. The CDR3 has 16 amino acids. Germline V CDR1 and CDR2: MGHRA, YSYEKL. CDR3 in amino acids: CASSRASGTGAYEQYF. CDR3 in DNA: TGCGCCAGCAGCCGAGCGTCCGGGACAGGAGCCTACGAGCAGTACTTC.

With regard to this clone: The same CDR3 arises from other DNA sequences in this sample as well. The chain has TRBV27 and TRBJ2-2, with 12 bases lining up with TRBD1. This CDR3 contains 15 residues. Germline V CDR1 and CDR2: MNHEY, SMNVEV (reference sequence). J lost 6 bases, V lost 4 bases, and 3 bases had no gene match. The CDR3 DNA reads as TGTGCCAGCAGTTACGGGACAGGGGGCGCCGGGGAGCTGTTTTTT. Protein: CASSYGTGGAGELFF.